The sequence of this T cell receptor (beta chain) was determined in a study of cytomegalovirus exposure and HLA in healthy donors. Study observations and caveats: Rarity held for most TCR sequences, but there were some public TCRs that occurred in many donors.

Notes on this clone: Antigen specificity is unknown.

The germline CDR1 and CDR2 sequences are SGHTA and FQGNSA. The CDR3 runs to 15 residues. Unmatched junction bases numbered 5, after V lost 4 bases and J lost 7 bases. Profiled with immunoSEQ multiplex PCR; TCRdb holds only in-frame clones, not every one. The table records fewer than 200,000 clones, around 85% of them present only once. Separate from the roughly 630-subject first cohort was the approximately 130-subject validation cohort, to which the donors belonged. Input material: PBMCs. The clonotype comes from a man between 18 and 35 years old in good health and CMV-seropositive. J is TRBJ2-5 and V is TRBV7-2; 14 bases map to TRBD2. In nucleotides, the CDR3 is TGTGCCAGCAGCTCTTCAGGGACTAGCGGGGGGACCCAGTACTTC. Protein sequence: CASSSSGTSGGTQYF.